This TCR beta chain came from a study of CD8+ T cells in alopecia areata. Study as a whole: Tofacitinib treatment spanned 6 to 18 months, with 6 months off drug afterward. Disease severity was quantified as SALT score of affected scalp area. General observations from the study: Sharing of TCR sequences between patients (possibly for HLA-related reasons) was less clear than in mice.

In the case of this clone: Its specificity is unknown.

Documented treatment: oral pan-JAK inhibitor, 5-10 mg twice daily. CD4+ and CD8+ T cells were sorted from PBMCs stained for CD3, CD4 and CD8. RNA extraction and reverse transcription yielded cDNA as sequencing template. The method was immunoSEQ multiplex PCR; TCRdb's version includes in-frame clones alone and lacks a portion of them. The sample records over 85,000 clones, 60% to 65% being singletons. This material consisted of CD8+ T cells sorted from blood, taken at week 4, from a patient treated with tofacitinib. This receptor was obtained from a human donor with alopecia areata.

The CDR3, as DNA: TGTGCCATCAGTGAGGGGGTGTTAGCGGGTGAGACCCAGTACTTC. The encoded protein is CAISEGVLAGETQYF. The chain uses TRBV10-3 and TRBJ2-5; 7 nucleotides line up with TRBD2. Losses at the gene ends were 2 bases for V and 5 bases for J; bases not matched to a gene: 8. Germline CDR1 ENHRY, CDR2 SYGVKD. There are 15 residues in the CDR3.